The rows below give T cell receptor beta chains drawn from one sample of a study of control samples from healthy donors and cancer patients. The protocol was immunoSEQ multiplex PCR, while the TCRdb copy is restricted to in-frame clones and leaves out a portion. The sample lists roughly 90,000 clones; approximately 95% were seen once. The sample taken for sequencing was blood. The receptors originated from a woman aged 30 to 39 in good health. Each CDR3 is given with its conserved first and last residue. Each record gives: CDR3 length, V gene, D gene, J gene, clone size, CDR3 DNA, CDR3 protein. D genes are given only for firm matches. Some rows have no size entry. The others give once, few or many, or a class for an expanded clone.

>15|TRBV2|NA|TRBJ2-3|NA
TGTGCCAGCAGTAAGATGGGGGGACTCACAGATACGCAGTATTTT
CASSKMGGLTDTQYF
>12|TRBV18|NA|TRBJ1-1|NA
TGTGCCAGCTCACCAGAACCCACTGAAGCTTTCTTT
CASSPEPTEAFF
>15|TRBV2|NA|TRBJ2-2|NA
TGTGCCAGCAGTCTCTCCGGCGGCCTGGGCGGGGAGCTGTTTTTT
CASSLSGGLGGELFF
>16|TRBV28|NA|TRBJ1-5|NA
TGTGCCAGCAGCCCTAATAATCAGGGGAGGTGGCAGCCCCAGCATTTT
CASSPNNQGRWQPQHF
>14|TRBV24-1|TRBD1|TRBJ2-1|NA
TGTGCCACCAGAGGACAGGGCGAAAACAATGAGCAGTTCTTC
CATRGQGENNEQFF
>15|TRBV5-1|NA|TRBJ2-2|NA
TGCGCCAGGGGGGAGGAAGTGCTGTGGACCGGGGAGCTGTTTTTT
CARGEEVLWTGELFF
>17|TRBV21-1|NA|TRBJ1-2|once
TGTGCCAGCAGCAAATTCCGAAACCGGGACGGTAACTATGGCTACACCTTC
CASSKFRNRDGNYGYTF
>10|TRBV29-1|NA|TRBJ2-1|NA
TGCAGCGTTAGGAACGATGAGCAGTTCTTC
CSVRNDEQFF
>15|TRBV13|NA|TRBJ1-1|NA
TGTGCCAGCAGCTTAGGCCTAGGGTCGGTAGCTGAAGCTTTCTTT
CASSLGLGSVAEAFF
>13|TRBV7-9|TRBD2|TRBJ2-7|NA
TGTGCCAGCAGCCCCGGACTAGCGGGCGAGCAGTACTTC
CASSPGLAGEQYF
>16|TRBV27|TRBD2|TRBJ2-1|NA
TGTGCCAGCAGGAGATCCGGGACTAGCGGGAGGAATGAGCAGTTCTTC
CASRRSGTSGRNEQFF
>18|TRBV11-2|TRBD2|TRBJ2-3|NA
TGTGCCAGCAGCCCCCTCCGGACTAGCGGAGAGGGGACAGATACGCAGTATTTT
CASSPLRTSGEGTDTQYF
>13|TRBV2|NA|TRBJ1-1|NA
TGTGCCAGCACCTACGACCCGAACACTGAAGCTTTCTTT
CASTYDPNTEAFF
>16|TRBV6-1|NA|TRBJ1-6|NA
TGTGCCAGCAGTGACGTAATGACAGCCGTTAATTCACCCCTCCACTTT
CASSDVMTAVNSPLHF
>13|TRBV7-2|NA|TRBJ2-5|NA
TGTGCCAGCAGCTTAGCCCCCTTGGAGACCCAGTACTTC
CASSLAPLETQYF
>17|TRBV7-8|NA|TRBJ1-5|few
TGTGCCAGCAGCTTAGCGGGGGCGGGGAATAGCAATCAGCCCCAGCATTTT
CASSLAGAGNSNQPQHF
>14|TRBV6-5|TRBD2|TRBJ2-7|NA
TGTGCCAGCAGTTACGGGACTAGCGGCTACGAGCAGTACTTC
CASSYGTSGYEQYF
>13|TRBV28|NA|TRBJ1-4|NA
TGTGCCAGCAGTTTATTCAGTAATGAAAAACTGTTTTTT
CASSLFSNEKLFF
>16|TRBV4-1|TRBD1|TRBJ1-2|NA
TGCGCCAGCAGCCAGCTCGGTGTGACAGGGACCTATGGCTACACCTTC
CASSQLGVTGTYGYTF
>15|TRBV6-2/TRBV6-3|NA|TRBJ2-5|once
TGTGCCAGCAGTTTGAGAGATTGGTACCAAGAGACCCAGTACTTC
CASSLRDWYQETQYF
>15|TRBV10-3|NA|TRBJ1-1|NA
TGTGCCAGCTTACGTGTAGACAACTTGAACACTGAAGCTTTCTTT
CASLRVDNLNTEAFF
>15|TRBV28|NA|TRBJ2-1|once
TGTGCCAGCAGCCCGATCAGAGGGACTTACAATGAGCAGTTCTTC
CASSPIRGTYNEQFF
>13|TRBV27|NA|TRBJ1-2|NA
TGTGCCAGCAGTCCGGACAGATTCTATGGCTACACCTTC
CASSPDRFYGYTF
>15|TRBV5-1|TRBD1|TRBJ2-5|NA
TGCGCCAGCAGCCCGGGACAGGGGGCAGGAGAGACCCAGTACTTC
CASSPGQGAGETQYF
>12|TRBV29-1|NA|TRBJ2-1|NA
TGCAGCGTTAAACCCCCATCGGGCCTCCCATTCTTC
CSVKPPSGLPFF
>14|TRBV24-1|TRBD1|TRBJ1-2|NA
TGTGCCACCAGTGATTCGGACAGGGGACATGGCTACACCTTC
CATSDSDRGHGYTF
>13|TRBV12-3/TRBV12-4|NA|TRBJ2-2|NA
TGTGCCAGCAGTTTTTTTTCGTCCGGGGAGCTGTTTTTT
CASSFFSSGELFF
>17|TRBV7-6|NA|TRBJ2-1|NA
TGTGCCAGCAGCTTATATCGGGTGGGTTACTCCTACAATGAGCAGTTCTTC
CASSLYRVGYSYNEQFF
>14|TRBV2|TRBD1|TRBJ1-2|NA
TGTGCCAGCAGGGGGACAGGAGCTAACTATGGCTACACCTTC
CASRGTGANYGYTF
>16|TRBV6-4|NA|TRBJ2-1|NA
TGTGCCAGCAGTGACTCGTGGACCAGACACAACAATGAGCAGTTCTTC
CASSDSWTRHNNEQFF
>13|TRBV2|NA|TRBJ1-2|NA
TGTGCCAGCAGTGATACCGGCAACTATGGCTACACCTTC
CASSDTGNYGYTF
>14|TRBV6-1|TRBD1|TRBJ1-1|NA
TGTGCCAGCAGTGACCGGGACAGGGTTCCTGAAGCTTTCTTT
CASSDRDRVPEAFF
>13|TRBV29-1|NA|TRBJ1-2|NA
TGCAGCGTTGAAGAGTGGGGCGATTATGGCTACACCTTC
CSVEEWGDYGYTF
>12|TRBV9|NA|TRBJ1-2|once
TGTGCCAGCAGCAGACCGGGGCGCGGCTACACCTTC
CASSRPGRGYTF
>12|TRBV3-1/TRBV3-2|NA|TRBJ1-2|NA
TGTGCCAGCTCCCTGGCCTGGGGTGGCTACACCTTC
CASSLAWGGYTF
>16|TRBV19|NA|TRBJ1-6|NA
TGTGCCAGTAGTATTTCACAGGGAAGTGGCAATTCACCCCTCCACTTT
CASSISQGSGNSPLHF
>12|TRBV28|NA|TRBJ1-2|NA
TGTGCCAGCACCCCAGACACGTATGGCTACACCTTC
CASTPDTYGYTF
>15|TRBV28|NA|TRBJ1-1|NA
TGTGCCAGCATCGTAGCAGGGCTACGTAACACTGAAGCTTTCTTT
CASIVAGLRNTEAFF
>14|TRBV19|TRBD1|TRBJ2-3|NA
TGTGCCAGTAGTCCCGTGACAGGGGGTACTACGCAGTATTTT
CASSPVTGGTTQYF
>20|TRBV6-2/TRBV6-3|TRBD2|TRBJ2-1|NA
TGTGCCAGCAGTTATCCCGGGACTAGCGGGAGTCAGGGCTCCTACAATGAGCAGTTCTTC
CASSYPGTSGSQGSYNEQFF
>13|TRBV30|TRBD2|TRBJ2-5|NA
TGTGCCTGGAGTGTACGGGGGGGGGAGACCCAGTACTTC
CAWSVRGGETQYF
>19|TRBV10-2|TRBD2|TRBJ2-1|NA
TGCGCCAGCAAAAATGGACTAGCGGGATATCCCCCCTCCTACAATGAGCAGTTCTTC
CASKNGLAGYPPSYNEQFF
>13|TRBV12-3/TRBV12-4|NA|TRBJ1-1|NA
TGTGCCAGCAGTTTGAGGGGGGGCACTGAAGCTTTCTTT
CASSLRGGTEAFF
>13|TRBV19|NA|TRBJ2-1|NA
TGTGCCAGTAGAGGCTACTCCTACAATGAGCAGTTCTTC
CASRGYSYNEQFF
>17|TRBV15|TRBD2|TRBJ2-7|NA
TGTGCCACCAGCAGAGGGGCAGGCGGGAGGGTATCCTACGAGCAGTACTTC
CATSRGAGGRVSYEQYF
>14|TRBV30|TRBD1|TRBJ1-6|NA
TGTGCCTGGAGTCGTGAGGGGGCAGGGTCACCCCTCCACTTT
CAWSREGAGSPLHF
>16|TRBV24-1|TRBD1|TRBJ2-7|once
TGTGCCACCAGTGATAGGACGGGACAGGGTGTCTACGAGCAGTACTTC
CATSDRTGQGVYEQYF
>15|TRBV7-2|TRBD1|TRBJ2-3|few
TGTGCCAGCAGCCCGAGGACAGGGGGCACAGATACGCAGTATTTT
CASSPRTGGTDTQYF
>16|TRBV18|NA|TRBJ1-1|NA
TGTGCCAGCTCACCAGGTACGCAGGCTCGGACCCGGCGAGCTTTCTTT
CASSPGTQARTRRAFF
>16|TRBV9|NA|TRBJ1-3|NA
TGTGCCAGCAGCGAACAAGACCAGGGGCCCGGAAACACCATATATTTT
CASSEQDQGPGNTIYF
>15|TRBV27|TRBD2|TRBJ2-7|NA
TGTGCCAGCAGTCCGGCGGGAGCACAGACCTACGAGCAGTACTTC
CASSPAGAQTYEQYF
>15|TRBV27|TRBD2|TRBJ2-7|NA
TGTGCCAGCAGACCCCGCGGACTAGCGGTCTACGAGCAGTACTTC
CASRPRGLAVYEQYF
>12|TRBV7-3|NA|TRBJ2-1|NA
TGTGCCAGCAGCTCCTCGGACAATGAGCAGTTCTTC
CASSSSDNEQFF